These 24 T cell receptor beta chains were all obtained from the same sample, sequenced in a study of tumor-infiltrating lymphocytes in primary liver carcinoma. Co-extracted RNA and DNA came from 20-30 mg of unsorted bulk tissue. The researchers produced TCR beta cDNA from roughly 500 ng total RNA with a constant-region primer. Libraries for TCR beta were built through three nested multiplex PCR rounds, which together made up a slightly modified ARM-PCR procedure. Investigators reported that the first two PCR rounds, at 10 cycles each, used TRBV1-TRBV30 forward primers with a C-beta reverse primer. One entry per CDR3 protein results from TCRdb running MiXCR on the multiplex PCR reads. The sample holds some 180,000 distinct CDR3 sequences, about 85% seen once. Input material: tumor tissue from primary liver carcinoma. These receptors were obtained from a man in his forties with primary liver carcinoma and hepatitis B virus infection.

In the case of this clonotype: A much larger clone lies one base from this, so it may be a read error. J is TRBJ2-2 and V is TRBV13; possible D gene TRBD2, 6 bases. Germline V gene data show CDR1 as PRHDT and CDR2 as FYEKMQ (reference sequence). The CDR3 covers 17 residues. V lost 5 bases and J lost 1, with 17 bases in between. CDR3 protein: CASSTDCGGMNTGELFF. CDR3 DNA sequence: TGTGCCAGCAGCACGGACTGTGGGGGGATGAACACCGGGGAGCTGTTTTTT.

The rearrangement links TRBV5-5 to TRBJ2-3; 12 nucleotides line up with TRBD2. V shed 4 bases, J shed 5 bases, and the junction held 11 bases outside the gene matches. CDR3 length: 17 residues. The germline V gene has CDR1 SGHKS and CDR2 YYEKEE (reference sequence). The CDR3, as DNA: TGTGCCAGCAGCCTGGCCGAGACTAGCGGGAGTGGAGATACGCAGTATTTT. This encodes CASSLAETSGSGDTQYF.

As concerns this clonotype: At one end the junction does not follow the germline gene, possibly because of a read error. The chain has TRBV11-2 and TRBJ2-7, with 7 positions matching TRBD2. The CDR3 has 15 residues. CDR1 is SGHAT, CDR2 FQNNGV, per germline. The CDR3 region is CACSLGLGRSYGQYF. The CDR3 region has the DNA TGTGCCTGCAGCTTAGGACTAGGACGGTCCTACGGGCAGTACTTT.

As to this clonotype: Compared with germline, one end of the junction differs, possibly owing to a read error. The chain is built from TRBV4-1 and TRBJ2-5; a weak D match, TRBD1 (6 bases). Per germline, CDR1 MGHRA and CDR2 YSYEKL. This CDR3 region has 16 residues. The CDR3 region has the DNA TGCGCCAGTAGCCAAGATTGGGGAGCTCACCAAGGGACACAGTACTTC. Translated, it gives CASSQDWGAHQGTQYF.

On this clonotype itself: The junction does not match germline at one end; this may be a read error. The chain joins TRBV11-1 to TRBJ2-1; 8 bases align to TRBD2. CDR3 length: 13 residues. The germline V gene has CDR1 SGHAT and CDR2 FQDESV (reference sequence). The DNA for the CDR3 is TGTGCGAGCAACACGGGAGGGCCGAATGAGCAGTTCTTC. This gives the protein CASNTGGPNEQFF.

Remarks on this clonotype: Germline is not matched at one junction end, which may reflect a read error. The chain uses TRBV11-3 and TRBJ2-2; TRBD1 agrees at 8 bases. Germline V gene lookup returns CDR1 SGHNT and CDR2 YENEEA. The CDR3 totals 15 residues. The CDR3 nucleotides read TGTGCCAGCAGCACCCGGACAGGGAACATCGGGGAACTGTCTTTT. The encoded protein is CASSTRTGNIGELSF.

In regard to this clonotype: Given a much more abundant clone one base away, this may be a read error. V is TRBV30 and J is TRBJ2-3, with 12 bases lining up with TRBD2. This CDR3 is 15 amino acids long. Germline V gene sequence: CDR1 GTSNPN, CDR2 SVGIG (reference sequence). The CDR3 reads CVWSKTSGRSDTQYF. For the CDR3, the DNA is TGTGTCTGGAGTAAGACTAGCGGGAGATCAGATACGCAGTATTTT.

This clonotype was counted many times. The chain has TRBV6-2 or TRBV6-3 and TRBJ1-1, with D unclear. The V and J ends lost 0 bases and 3 bases respectively, with 14 bases between them. Germline V CDR1 and CDR2: MNHEY, SVGEGT. The CDR3 runs 16 residues. DNA of the CDR3: TGTGCCAGCAGTTACTCGCTGGTTTACCACCACACTGAAGCTTTCTTT. Protein product: CASSYSLVYHHTEAFF.

The chain links TRBV6-6 to TRBJ2-3; possible D gene TRBD2, 5 bases. With 8 bases removed from V and 15 bases from J, the gap between germline ends came to 30 bases. CDR1 and CDR2 from the germline V gene are MNHNY and SVGAGI (reference sequence). This CDR3 is built from 15 residues. The DNA of the CDR3 is TGTGCCAGCGCGCGGAGTCTGGCTAGCACAGATACACACTATTTT. Its protein product is CASARSLASTDTHYF.

Concerning this clonotype itself: The junction does not match germline at one end; this may be a read error. This chain joins TRBV6-2 or TRBV6-3 and TRBJ2-1; 8 bases fit TRBD2. The CDR3 is made up of 14 amino acids. The germline CDR1 and CDR2 sequences are MNHEY and SVGEGT. The CDR3 nucleotides read TGTGCCAGCAGTTACCGGACTAGCAGGGAGGAGCAGCTCTTC. Its translation is CASSYRTSREEQLF.

With regard to this clonotype: A much larger clone is a single base away; this may be a read error. CDR3 sequence reads: CANSEGGLQGRGYTF. CDR3 nucleotide sequence: TGTGCCAACAGTGAGGGGGGACTCCAGGGCCGTGGCTACACCTTC. The rearrangement links TRBV6-1 to TRBJ1-2, with a possible D match to TRBD1 (6 bases). The CDR3 runs to 15 residues. Per the germline V gene, CDR1 is MNHNS and CDR2 is SASEGT.

As regards this clonotype: Germline and junction disagree at one end, which may indicate a read error. The chain uses TRBV4-1 and TRBJ2-1; D is perhaps TRBD1 (5 bases). In germline, CDR1 is MGHRA, CDR2 YSYEKL. The CDR3 covers 17 residues. This CDR3 reads CASSQDQGRNPSREKFF. The CDR3, as DNA: TGCGCCAGCAGCCAAGATCAGGGCAGGAACCCCTCTCGTGAGAAGTTCTTC.

In this sample, this clonotype turned up many times. This chain connects TRBV10-3 to TRBJ2-5, with 9 bases aligning to TRBD1. In germline, CDR1 is ENHRY, CDR2 SYGVKD. This CDR3 contains 14 residues. Trimming took 7 bases from V and 3 from J; bases not matched to a gene: 6. The chain's CDR3 is CAIKKGDREETQYF. The CDR3 coding sequence is TGTGCCATCAAAAAAGGGGACAGGGAAGAGACCCAGTACTTC.

Points on this clonotype: No conserved phenylalanine or tryptophan ends this CDR3, so it is likely a read error. The DNA is omitted, as the CDR3 cannot be located on it reliably, and the CDR3 follows TCRdb's listing. The V gene is TRBV5-5, the J gene TRBJ2-5; the table's TRBD1 call for D was not verified on the DNA. CDR1 SGHKS and CDR2 YYEKEE come from the germline V gene (reference sequence). The CDR3 has 18 amino acids, counting both end residues. CDR3 protein: CASSLGLIGTDYQETLYL.

Concerning this clonotype itself: A read error is possible here, since a much larger clone lies one base away. The chain carries TRBV6-6 and TRBJ1-3; D is undetermined. The CDR3 covers 10 residues. Germline CDR1 is MNHNY and CDR2 is SVGAGI (reference sequence). The CDR3: CASTGNIIYF. As DNA, the CDR3 is TGTGCCAGCACCGGAAACATCATATATTTT.

V usage is TRBV6-1 and J usage is TRBJ2-5, with D possibly being TRBD2 (5 bases). The CDR3 consists of 14 residues. Trimming stripped 4 bases from V and 5 bases from J, with 14 bases between. Germline lookup yields CDR1 MNHNS and CDR2 SASEGT. The CDR3 here is CASSGGGDGETQYF. The CDR3 coding sequence is TGTGCCAGCAGTGGTGGAGGTGATGGGGAGACCCAGTACTTC.

The genes are TRBV11-2 and TRBJ1-2, with D perhaps matching TRBD1 (5 bases). Germline V gene data show CDR1 as SGHAT and CDR2 as FQNNGV. Trimming pared 5 bases from V and 8 bases from J, leaving 15 bases between. This CDR3 spans 13 amino acids. The CDR3 is CASSAGRGGGYTF. CDR3 nucleotide sequence: TGTGCCAGCAGCGCAGGGAGGGGTGGAGGCTACACCTTC.

This sequence joins TRBV12-3 or TRBV12-4 and TRBJ1-3; 7 bases agree with TRBD1. The CDR3 length is 16 residues. The ends lost 8 bases at V and 2 bases at J; junction bases unmatched: 12. The CDR3 sequence: CASQFGTEGTGNTIYF. The CDR3 nucleotides read TGTGCCAGCCAGTTTGGGACAGAAGGAACTGGAAACACCATATATTTT.

V is TRBV5-5 and J is TRBJ2-3, with TRBD2 matching 7 bases. The germline V gene has CDR1 SGHKS and CDR2 YYEKEE (reference sequence). The CDR3 runs to 17 residues. J gave up 5 bases and V 4 bases, and 16 bases lay outside the gene matches. CDR3 sequence: CASSPTGTNGSVDTQYF. DNA for the CDR3: TGTGCCAGCAGCCCGACCGGGACTAACGGGAGTGTAGATACGCAGTATTTT.

This clonotype was detected ten times or more. This chain uses TRBV5-1 with TRBJ1-3; D remains ambiguous. CDR3 size: 15 residues. Looked up from germline, CDR1 is SGHRS and CDR2 is YFSETQ. V lost 1 base and J 0 bases, leaving 8 bases between the germline ends. In DNA form, the CDR3 reads TGCGCCAGCAGCTTGTTCGCGGGCTCTGGAAACACCATATATTTT. Translation gives CASSLFAGSGNTIYF.

With respect to this clonotype: One end of the junction fails to match germline, which may point to a read error. The rearrangement uses TRBV7-8 and TRBJ2-7; TRBD1 might be the D (7 bases). This CDR3 is 13 amino acids long. The germline gives CDR1 SGHVS, CDR2 FQNEAQ. The CDR3 here is CTSRRDSSYEQYF. CDR3 nucleotide sequence: TGTACCAGCAGGCGGGACAGCTCCTACGAGCAGTACTTC.

Concerning this clonotype itself: This may be a read error: a much more frequent sequence differs by one nucleotide. This chain joins TRBV30 and TRBJ2-7; the D gene is possibly TRBD2 (5 bases). Germline CDR1 and CDR2: GTSNPN and SVGIG (reference sequence). The CDR3 covers 13 residues. The CDR3 DNA follows: TGTGCCTCCTCTCGGGATTCTCCCTACGAGCAGCACTTC. Protein product: CASSRDSPYEQHF.

The chain recombines TRBV7-7 with TRBJ2-1; 9 bases map to TRBD2. This CDR3 contains 15 residues. CDR1 is SSHAT and CDR2 is FNYEAQ in the germline V gene (reference sequence). V dropped 0 bases and J dropped 8; count of bases not matched to a gene: 5. CDR3: CASSLASGGGYEQFF. CDR3 nucleotide sequence: TGTGCCAGCAGCTTAGCTAGCGGGGGCGGCTATGAGCAGTTCTTC.

Points on this clonotype: One end of the junction is discordant with germline, which a read error may explain. The chain recombines TRBV5-1 with TRBJ1-2; maybe TRBD1 (6 bases). The CDR3 covers 14 residues. In germline, CDR1 is SGHRS, CDR2 YFSETQ. The CDR3 loop is CANSSDSTNYGYTF. CDR3 nucleotides: TGCGCCAACAGCTCGGACAGTACGAACTATGGCTACACCTTC.